Listed here is a single TCR beta chain. Patients at the Seattle site were enrolled during active infection and followed longitudinally. Authors' methods: Estimates of nucleated cell counts were drawn from the amplification of reference gene primers. The table came from immunoSEQ multiplex PCR; TCRdb's copy has only in-frame clones and leaves some out. The V and J calls and the clone size are those of that table, but D and trimming were determined from the DNA. The data contain about 300,000 clones, under 90% of them singletons. The sample belongs to a study of blood T cell repertoires in COVID-19. Study-wide context: Both acute and convalescent COVID-19 samples were obtained from the United States, Italy and Spain.

This CDR3 is built from 13 residues. Trimming took 9 bases from V and 0 from J; bases not matched to a gene: 1. In germline, CDR1 is KGHDR, CDR2 SFDVKD. The rearrangement uses TRBV24-1 and TRBJ1-5; 7 bases map to TRBD1. Sequencing was performed on peripheral blood. This clonotype was obtained from a woman in her twenties or thirties with COVID-19, enrolled during active disease. The CDR3 spells CATSGGSNQPQHF. The CDR3 nucleotides are TGTGCCACCTCAGGGGGTAGCAATCAGCCCCAGCATTTT.